Described below is a single TCR beta chain sequence and its context. This record comes from a study of beta chain features in type 1 diabetes. The J segment lost 0 bases and the V segment lost 0 bases, leaving 4 bases of the junction unmatched. This CDR3 has 17 amino acids. In germline, CDR1 is MGHRA, CDR2 YSYEKL. Reverse transcription of all isolated RNA meant that expressed TCRB transcripts were sequenced. Sequencing was performed with immunoSEQ multiplex PCR; in TCRdb, only in-frame clones are kept and a portion is missing. The data contain about 260,000 clones, over 65% of them singletons. The V and J genes are TRBV4-1 and TRBJ2-3; 9 bases are a match to TRBD1. Sequencing used naive CD4+ T cells from blood. This TCR came from a man aged 30 to 39 in good health. The DNA for the CDR3 is TGCGCCAGCAGCCAAGAGTGGGACAGGGCTAGCACAGATACGCAGTATTTT. Amino acids: CASSQEWDRASTDTQYF.